These 11 T cell receptor beta chains were all obtained from the same sample, sequenced in a study of neurological immune-mediated disorders. TCRdb reprocessed the 5' RACE reads via MiXCR and lists one record per CDR3 protein. Seen here are about 40,000 distinct CDR3 sequences, 11% to 15% observed once, and the top ten hold 25% to 30%. Sequencing input: PBMCs. The receptors shown here come from a woman aged 50 to 60 with HTLV-1-associated myelopathy (HAM/TSP).

The chain has TRBV20-1 and TRBJ2-2; TRBD2 might be the D (6 bases). This CDR3 is built from 17 residues. The V and J ends lost 3 bases and 2 bases respectively, with 19 bases between them. Germline V gives CDR1 DFQATT, CDR2 SNEGSKA (reference sequence). CDR3 amino acids: CSARGGYGLENTGELFF. Here the CDR3 DNA reads TGCAGTGCTAGGGGGGGTTACGGACTCGAAAACACCGGGGAGCTGTTTTTT.

This chain connects TRBV9 to TRBJ1-1; D might be TRBD1 (6 bases). Germline-derived CDR1 and CDR2 are SGDLS and YYNGEE. The germline V and J ends were trimmed by 7 bases and 1 base, with 20 bases remaining between them. The CDR3 is 16 amino acids. The CDR3 region is CASCSNPGQENTEAFF. The CDR3 nucleotides read TGTGCCAGCTGCTCTAACCCGGGACAAGAGAACACTGAAGCTTTCTTT.

V gene TRBV6-5 combines with J gene TRBJ1-6; TRBD1 is a possible D gene (5 bases). The germline V gene has CDR1 MNHEY and CDR2 SVGAGI. This CDR3 region has 17 residues. Trimming removed 4 bases at V and 0 bases at J, with 13 bases between. The CDR3 DNA reads as TGTGCCAGCAGTTTTAACTCAGGGAGCTCCTATAATTCACCCCTCCACTTT. It codes for CASSFNSGSSYNSPLHF.

J is TRBJ2-5 and V is TRBV7-6; no definite D call. V was trimmed by 5 bases and J by 3 bases, leaving 10 bases between them. The CDR3 consists of 13 residues. The V gene's germline CDR1 is SGHVS and CDR2 FNYEAQ. The CDR3 DNA follows: TGTGCCAGCAGCCTTGGTCCAGAAGAGACCCAGTACTTC. Protein product: CASSLGPEETQYF.

The sample holds many counts of this clonotype. The CDR3 reads CASSEATGKQGKLFF. The CDR3 nucleotides read TGTGCCAGCTCGGAGGCTACGGGAAAACAGGGAAAACTGTTTTTT. The rearrangement links TRBV18 to TRBJ1-4; the D gene is possibly TRBD1 (6 bases). CDR1 is KGHSH, CDR2 LQKENI, per germline. The V and J ends lost 6 bases and 10 bases respectively, with 21 bases between them. CDR3 length equals 15 residues.

The rearrangement joins TRBV9 to TRBJ2-2; D could derive from TRBD1 or TRBD2 (6 bases each). Trimming removed 0 bases at V and 6 bases at J, with 15 bases between. The CDR3 extends over 16 amino acids. The germline V gene encodes CDR1 SGDLS and CDR2 YYNGEE. The DNA of the CDR3 is TGTGCCAGCAGCGTAGACCCCCCGGGGGCTGCCGGGGAGCTGTTTTTT. It translates to CASSVDPPGAAGELFF.

This clonotype was detected ten times or more. This rearrangement joins TRBV6-2 or TRBV6-3 to TRBJ1-5, with D uncertain. In germline, CDR1 is MNHEY, CDR2 SVGEGT. V shed 0 bases and J shed 5 bases, with 8 bases lying between them. CDR3 size: 14 residues. The CDR3 is CASSYSSRYQPQHF. In DNA, the CDR3 is TGTGCCAGCAGTTACTCGTCGCGGTATCAGCCCCAGCATTTT.

This clonotype was observed at least ten times. This chain links TRBV6-5 with TRBJ1-2; D unclear. Germline V lookup: CDR1 MNHEY, CDR2 SVGAGI. With 5 bases removed from V and 4 bases from J, the gap between germline ends came to 11 bases. The CDR3 has 13 amino acids. The CDR3 DNA sequence: TGTGCCAGCAGTATGGACCGAAGCTATGGCTACACCTTC. Its protein is CASSMDRSYGYTF.

Ten or more counts support this clonotype. The rearrangement uses TRBV7-8 and TRBJ2-7; unclear D gene. Trimming left V 2 bases short and J 2 bases short, with 10 bases between. There are 14 residues in the CDR3. Germline-derived CDR1 and CDR2 are SGHVS and FQNEAQ. CDR3 coding DNA: TGTGCCAGCAGCTTATTCCCAGCTACCTACGAGCAGTACTTC. Translating gives CASSLFPATYEQYF. Looking up the rest from reference TRBV7-8 and TRBJ2-7 gives the full variable domain: GAGVSQSPRYKVAKRGQDVALRCDPISGHVSLFWYQQALGQGPEFLTYFQNEAQLDKSGLPSDRFFAERPEGSVSTLKIQRTQQEDSAVYLCASSLFPATYEQYFGPGTRLTVT.

At least ten counts were recorded for this clonotype. This sequence joins TRBV20-1 and TRBJ1-5, with D unclear. The CDR3 consists of 14 residues. CDR1 DFQATT and CDR2 SNEGSKA come from the germline V gene (reference sequence). The ends were cut back, 1 base at V and 0 bases at J, with 7 bases in the middle. The CDR3 region has the DNA TGCAGTGCTAGAGGGGGTAATAGCAATCAGCCCCAGCATTTT. Protein: CSARGGNSNQPQHF.

This clonotype came up many times. The V call is TRBV6-5, the J call TRBJ2-1; D unclear. V lost 2 bases and J 9 bases, leaving 5 bases between the germline ends. Germline V lookup: CDR1 MNHEY, CDR2 SVGAGI. The CDR3 consists of 11 residues. The CDR3 DNA follows: TGTGCCAGCAGTTACAGGTTTGAGCAGTTCTTC. Its protein is CASSYRFEQFF.